This T cell receptor (beta chain) was sequenced for a study of T cells in Graves' hyperthyroidism and ophthalmopathy. The study's findings and limits: The model's output predicted ophthalmopathy at a median of roughly 6.9 months prior to onset.

V was clipped by 10 bases and J by 3 bases, with 15 bases between them. Germline values: CDR1 MNHEY, CDR2 SMNVEV (reference sequence). The CDR3 runs to 14 residues. This clonotype was detected many times. The antigen remains undetermined. TCR beta CDR3 region amplification was performed from RNA transcripts. The HTBI primer set served for first-round RT-PCR of the TCR CDR3. TCRdb fed the multiplex PCR reads into MiXCR, producing one record per CDR3 protein. The table includes hundreds of thousands of distinct CDR3 sequences, 15% to 18% detected once. Orbital computed tomography and thyroid ultrasound, together with serum TRAb and thyroxine and clinical symptoms, were used for diagnoses.

The V and J genes are TRBV27 and TRBJ1-4; D uncertain. The sequence was obtained from a woman aged 18-35 years with Graves' hyperthyroidism. Sequences were obtained from blood. This CDR3 is CATARWGANEKLFF. CDR3 bases: TGTGCCACCGCACGGTGGGGAGCTAATGAAAAACTGTTTTTT.